This TCR beta chain was retrieved from a study of T cell responses to AZD1222 COVID-19 vaccine. The germline V and J ends were trimmed by 5 bases and 3 bases, with 10 bases remaining between them. Germline-derived CDR1 and CDR2 are LGHDT and YNNKEL (reference sequence). The CDR3 runs to 13 residues. Assay: immunoSEQ multiplex PCR; the TCRdb copy retains only in-frame clones and omits some. The sample lists approximately 150,000 clones, roughly nine tenths seen once, with under 2% in the top ten. Study outcomes and limitations: Nearly half of spike-specific TCRs reportedly go after variant regions that carry no mutations.

As for this clone: The antigen is unknown.

The chain links TRBV3-1 (or the pseudogene TRBV3-2) to TRBJ2-5; maybe TRBD1 (6 bases). The specimen was peripheral blood, collected 28 days after the second AZD1222 dose. The receptor was isolated from an adult who received the AZD1222 COVID-19 vaccine. The CDR3 nucleotides are TGTGCCAGCAGCGATTACAGGGAAGAGACCCAGTACTTC. Amino acid sequence: CASSDYREETQYF.